Sequencing of this T cell receptor (beta chain) was carried out in a study of blood T cell repertoires in COVID-19. Study context: Samples representing acute and convalescent COVID-19 were sourced from the United States, Italy and Spain. Nucleic acid was either cDNA or gDNA, and it came from T cells, B-cell-depleted T cells, or PBMCs.

The CDR3 extends over 13 amino acids. Losses at the gene ends were 4 bases for V and 8 bases for J; bases not matched to a gene: 6. Per the authors' pipeline: How many nucleated cells were present was estimated from reference gene primer amplification. Using immunoSEQ multiplex PCR, the repertoire was profiled, and TCRdb retains in-frame clones only, with some absent. From that table come the V and J calls and clone size; the DNA was used to work out D and trimming. The table records roughly 190,000 clones, 65% to 85% of them present only once. This clonotype was obtained from a man aged 50 to 60 with active or convalescent COVID-19. Material: peripheral blood. V usage is TRBV23-1 and J usage is TRBJ1-2; 8 bases fit TRBD1. TRBV23-1 is designated an ORF whose function remains uncertain. CDR3 bases: TGCGCCAGCAGTCTGGACAGGGTTGGCGGCTACACCTTC. It is translated as CASSLDRVGGYTF.